The present T cell receptor beta chain was sequenced within a study of post-analysis software for immune sequencing data (dated by TCRdb to between 2014 and 2016). For the study in its entirety: Disease courses on record covered relapsing-remitting, secondary progressive and progressive-relapsing multiple sclerosis, though some patients had no subtype annotation. The multiple sclerosis patient repertoires were compared with approximately 11 previously published healthy control repertoires from donors aged about 6 to 26 years. A subset of samples was prepared in parallel using single-end sample barcoding, then pooled and co-amplified after Illumina adapter ligation. Study-wide findings and limitations: Strong co-clustering of samples prepared in the same batch was shown by direct clustering with F measure, prompting a batch-effect correction. Significantly higher frequencies in patients than in controls were found for about five TRBV segments, including TRBV5-6, TRBV5-1 and TRBV20-1. The multiple sclerosis patient group was slightly younger than the control group. Multiple sclerosis patients had significantly lower normalized Chao1 diversity than controls, a result that suggests substantial peripheral T-cell clonal expansion.

V and J lose 7 bases and 3 bases, and a span of 6 bases separates them. Counted from cysteine to phenylalanine, this CDR3 has 12 amino acids. Here the CDR3 DNA is all that survives: 36 bases in frame from base 1. TCR beta repertoires were profiled from peripheral blood of about a dozen young patients with multiple sclerosis to demonstrate the VDJtools post-analysis software. Multiple sclerosis patients were children and adolescents aged roughly 6 to 17 years. Receptors were amplified or captured by PCR. The reads were generated on an Illumina HiSeq 2500. To reduce PCR and sequencing biases, unique molecular identifiers were built into the TCR beta cDNA libraries. Per 1 to 10 million input T cells, some 500,000 cDNA molecules were obtained, such that each molecule approximated one T cell. Patient libraries were prepared and sequenced with the same protocol used for the earlier healthy control dataset. Samples belonging to the same batch were prepared together, multiplexed and sequenced on a shared HiSeq lane. In the paper's pipeline: MIGEC handled the raw barcoded reads, throwing out single-read molecular identifier groups before consensus assembly and CDR3 extraction. VDJtools was used for post-analysis of the clonotype tables, with diversity normalized by down-sampling every dataset to the smallest sample size. In repertoire overlap clustering, CDR3 amino acid sequences, but not nucleotide sequences, were matched to correct batch-related cross-sample contamination. Starting from the raw public reads, TCRdb applied fastp trimming at Q25, assembled clones with MiXCR and retained in-frame beta chains. Rows matching on CDR3 protein sequence are summarized as one entry with the most common DNA and genes. TCRdb's processing, not the authors' own work, is the source of the V and J calls. For this sample the table gives about 400,000 distinct CDR3 sequences, of which around 33% were detected only once. 13% of the sample belongs to the ten largest clones.

In this sample, this clonotype turned up once. Its antigen is currently not known. No quality values exist for individual bases; no much larger clone is one base distant. The chain was built from TRBV12-3 or TRBV12-4 and TRBJ1-4; TRBD1 could be the D gene, as 6 bases match. This TCR was recovered from a girl aged 5-17 years with multiple sclerosis. Sequenced: blood. The DNA is as follows: TGTGCCAGCAAGGGGGCTAATGAAAAACTGTTTTTT. It translates to CASKGANEKLFF.